This T cell receptor beta chain comes out of a study of brain T cells in children with intractable seizures (dated by TCRdb to the early 2020s). Background on the whole study: Resected brain tissue from 45 to 60 pediatric epilepsy surgery cases was first screened for immune gene transcripts using a NanoString immunology panel. Of the approximately 12 selected surgery cases, pre-surgery blood was also sequenced for eight, so four had brain tissue only.

The immunoSEQ assay was applied to genomic DNA to generate the TCR beta chain sequences. The study's own analysis went as follows. Any CDR3 sequence that did not begin with the conserved framework cysteine at position 104 was removed by hand. To get clonality, the normalized Shannon's Diversity Index was subtracted from one, giving values from 0 (maximal diversity) to 1 (oligoclonal). Chi-squared comparison-of-proportions tests were used to check whether the frequency of the same CDR3 differed between samples, for example brain versus blood. Public clonotypes were identified through searches of immuneACCESS, and similarity to known antiviral clonotypes was evaluated with the VDJdb browser. TCRdb took this table from immuneACCESS and kept in-frame rearrangements with V and J called. Such tables lack part of the clones; where checked against another copy, unresolved V genes explain under half of the gap, and the rest is unexplained. V, J and clone size were drawn from that table, and D and trimming were deduced from the DNA. The sample table lists just under 65,000 clones, approximately 95% of them with a count of one. The ten largest make up more than 0.35% of the sample.

From the cysteine through the phenylalanine, the CDR3 covers 13 amino acids. The CDR3 DNA has 39 bases and is translated from base 1. V is pruned by 8 bases and J by 8 bases, leaving 8 bases of the junction without a gene match. CDR1 and CDR2 were assigned from the germline V gene as SNHLY and FYNNEI. As concerns this clone: Its recognized antigen is unknown. No base quality information exists; no much larger clone differs at one position.

Study-wide findings and limitations: Because sequencing depth differed between pre- and post-surgery blood, the absence of clones from the pre-surgery sample may reflect undersampling. The patients' HCMV serostatus was not known, and viral specificity was inferred solely from CDR3 sequence similarity.

Explained via the paper, the time point label denotes: resected brain tissue, or blood drawn just prior to surgery. Surgery cases with the highest brain T cell transcript signatures were selected for TCR beta chain sequencing of brain tissue and, where available, blood. Patients had been treated with at least one anti-epileptic drug before surgery. The TCR-sequenced patients were children whose drug-resistant epilepsy was caused by tuberous sclerosis complex, focal cortical dysplasia, Rasmussen encephalitis or hemimegalencephaly. Blood samples were collected immediately before the epilepsy surgery. Bulk genomic DNA was isolated from unsorted brain tissue and whole blood using the Monarch genomic DNA purification kit.

The rearrangement joined TRBV2 to TRBJ1-2, and 10 bases in between align with TRBD1. The source material was peripheral blood, sampled at surgery. The source of this sequence is a boy under three years old with focal cortical dysplasia and intractable seizures. In nucleotides, the sequence is TGTGCCAGCGGCCGTGGGACAGGGGAAGGCTACACCTTC. This translates into CASGRGTGEGYTF.